The source of this T cell receptor (beta chain) is a study of control samples from healthy donors and cancer patients. Germline V gives CDR1 SGHNT, CDR2 YYREEE (reference sequence). V lost 3 bases, J lost 4 bases, and 10 bases lay in between. This CDR3 has 13 amino acids. Sequencing used immunoSEQ multiplex PCR; TCRdb keeps in-frame clones, though not all of them. Of about 92,000 clones in the sample, roughly 78% were seen once. The chain links TRBV5-4 to TRBJ1-2; D is perhaps TRBD1 (5 bases). Input material: blood. This clonotype was sampled from a woman aged 60-75 years in good health. The chain's CDR3 is CASSSGLTYGYTF. CDR3 in DNA: TGTGCCAGCAGCTCGGGGCTTACCTATGGCTACACCTTC.